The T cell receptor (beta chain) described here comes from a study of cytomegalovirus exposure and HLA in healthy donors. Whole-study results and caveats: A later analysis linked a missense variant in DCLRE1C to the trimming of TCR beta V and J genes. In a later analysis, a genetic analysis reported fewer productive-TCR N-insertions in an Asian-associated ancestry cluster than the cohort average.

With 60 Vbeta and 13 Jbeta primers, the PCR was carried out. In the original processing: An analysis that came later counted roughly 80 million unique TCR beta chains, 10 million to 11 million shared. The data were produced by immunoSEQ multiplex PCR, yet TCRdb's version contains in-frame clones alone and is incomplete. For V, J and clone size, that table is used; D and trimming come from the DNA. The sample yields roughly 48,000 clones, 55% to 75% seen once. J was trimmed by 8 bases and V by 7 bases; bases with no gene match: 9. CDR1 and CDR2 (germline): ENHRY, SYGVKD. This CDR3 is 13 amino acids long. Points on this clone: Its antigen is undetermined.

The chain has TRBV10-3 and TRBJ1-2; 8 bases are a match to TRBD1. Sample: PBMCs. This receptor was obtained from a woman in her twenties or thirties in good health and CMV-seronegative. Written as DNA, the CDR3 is TGTGCCATCAATGGACAGGGAAGTTTGGGCTACACCTTC. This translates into CAINGQGSLGYTF.